Given below is one T cell receptor (beta chain) in context. Antigen: not known. The data were taken from a study of blood T cells in healthy people across ages. The V end was cut by 5 bases, the J end by 5 bases, with 12 bases between. Germline CDR1 SEHNR, CDR2 FQNEAQ (reference sequence). There are 13 residues in the CDR3. Study results and caveats: Older individuals had lower TCR beta diversity per million T cells (the decline was roughly linear). Percentage of naive T cells showed a strong correlation with TCR beta diversity.

Sample-barcoded 5' priming and a J-beta primer mix drove a second PCR of about 7 to 11 cycles. A template-switch adaptor with 12 random nucleotides tagged each cDNA molecule. TCRdb used MiXCR to reprocess the 5' RACE reads, holding one entry per CDR3 protein. The sample has some 1.6 million distinct CDR3 sequences, approximately 32% seen once. All donors came from Russia, were Caucasian and healthy, and spanned ages about 6 to 90. The sample comprised blood. This TCR was sampled from a woman aged 25-40 years in good health. This chain connects TRBV7-9 to TRBJ2-5, with D possibly TRBD2 on 6 matching bases. CDR3 protein: CASSRGNVETQYF. The CDR3 nucleotides are TGTGCCAGCAGCCGGGGGAACGTTGAGACCCAGTACTTC.